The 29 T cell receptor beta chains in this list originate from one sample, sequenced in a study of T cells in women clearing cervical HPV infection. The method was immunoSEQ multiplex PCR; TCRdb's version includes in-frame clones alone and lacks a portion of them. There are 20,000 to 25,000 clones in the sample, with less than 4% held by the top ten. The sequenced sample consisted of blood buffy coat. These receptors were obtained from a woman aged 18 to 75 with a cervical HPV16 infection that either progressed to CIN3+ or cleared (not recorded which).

The covered CDR3 bases are TGCGCCAGCAGCGTAGGGGGTTCGACTGAA. It specifies CASSVGGSTE. The full CDR3 sequence reads CASSVGGSTEAFF. The chain is built from TRBV5-1 and TRBJ1-1; possible D gene TRBD1, 6 bases. The read ends 3 residues before the CDR3 terminus; that terminus is restored from the germline J gene. The CDR3 loop spans 13 amino acids. CDR1 and CDR2 from the germline V gene are SGHRS and YFSETQ. Trimming cost V 4 bases and J 5 bases, with 12 bases left between them.

The sequenced CDR3 bases are TGTGCCAGCTCACAGGGACAGCCTTCCTACGAG. It is translated as CASSQGQPSYE. The whole CDR3 protein reads CASSQGQPSYEQYF. The V call is TRBV18, the J call TRBJ2-7, with TRBD1 matching 7 bases. The missing CDR3 end, 3 residues past where the read stops, is filled in from the germline J gene. The CDR3 is 14 amino acids. V lost 4 bases to trimming and J lost 1 base; unmatched junction nucleotides: 4. Germline loops: CDR1 KGHSH, CDR2 LQKENI. Looking up the rest from reference TRBV18 and TRBJ2-7 gives the full variable domain: NAGVMQNPRHLVRRRGQEARLRCSPMKGHSHVYWYRQLPEEGLKFMVYLQKENIIDESGMPKERFSAEFPKEGPSILRIQQVVRGDSAAYFCASSQGQPSYEQYFGPGTRLTVT.

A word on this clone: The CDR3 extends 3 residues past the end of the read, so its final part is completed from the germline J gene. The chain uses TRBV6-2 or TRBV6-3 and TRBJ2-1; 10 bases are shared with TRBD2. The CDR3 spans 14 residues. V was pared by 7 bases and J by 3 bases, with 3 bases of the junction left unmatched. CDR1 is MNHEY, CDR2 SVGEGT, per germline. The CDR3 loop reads CASTVAGGYNEQFF. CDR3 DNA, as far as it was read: TGTGCCAGCACCGTAGCGGGAGGCTACAATGAG.

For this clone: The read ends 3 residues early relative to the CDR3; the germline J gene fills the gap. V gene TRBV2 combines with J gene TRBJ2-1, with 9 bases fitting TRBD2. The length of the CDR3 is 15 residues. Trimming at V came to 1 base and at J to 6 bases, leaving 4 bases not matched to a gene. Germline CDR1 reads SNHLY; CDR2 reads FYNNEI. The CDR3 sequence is CASSEGLAGRNEQFF. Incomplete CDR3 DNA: TGTGCCAGCAGTGAAGGGCTAGCGGGACGCAATGAG.

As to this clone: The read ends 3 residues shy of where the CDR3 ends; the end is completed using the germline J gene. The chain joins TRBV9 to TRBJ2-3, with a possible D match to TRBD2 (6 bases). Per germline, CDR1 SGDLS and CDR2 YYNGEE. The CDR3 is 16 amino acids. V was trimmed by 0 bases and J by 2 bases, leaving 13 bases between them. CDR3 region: CASSVAMAGITDTQYF. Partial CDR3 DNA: TGTGCCAGCAGCGTAGCAATGGCGGGAATCACAGATACG.

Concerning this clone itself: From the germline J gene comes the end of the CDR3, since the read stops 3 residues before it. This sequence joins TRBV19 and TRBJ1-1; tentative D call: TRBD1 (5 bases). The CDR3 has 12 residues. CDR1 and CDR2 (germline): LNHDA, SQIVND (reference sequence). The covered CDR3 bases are TGTGCCAGTATTTCGGTCGGGGGGTTG. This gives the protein CASISVGGL. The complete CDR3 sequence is CASISVGGLAFF.

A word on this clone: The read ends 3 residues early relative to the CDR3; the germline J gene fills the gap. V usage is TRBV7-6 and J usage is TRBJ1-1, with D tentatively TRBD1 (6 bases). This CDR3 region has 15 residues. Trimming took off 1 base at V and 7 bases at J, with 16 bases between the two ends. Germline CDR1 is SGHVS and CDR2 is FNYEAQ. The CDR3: CASSLVSGKQGEAFF. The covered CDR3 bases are TGTGCCAGCAGCTTAGTATCAGGGAAACAGGGTGAA. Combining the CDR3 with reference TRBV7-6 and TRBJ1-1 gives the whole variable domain GAGVSQSPRYKVTKRGQDVALRCDPISGHVSLYWYRQALGQGPEFLTYFNYEAQQDKSGLPNDRFSAERPEGSISTLTIQRTEQRDSAMYRCASSLVSGKQGEAFFGQGTRLTVV.

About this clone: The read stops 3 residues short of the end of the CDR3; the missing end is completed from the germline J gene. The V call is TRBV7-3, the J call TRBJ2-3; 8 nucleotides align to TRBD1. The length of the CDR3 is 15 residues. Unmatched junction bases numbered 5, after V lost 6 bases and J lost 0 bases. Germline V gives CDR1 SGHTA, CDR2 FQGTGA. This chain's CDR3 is CASSTTGVSTDTQYF. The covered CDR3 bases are TGTGCCAGCAGTACGACAGGGGTTAGCACAGATACG.

This CDR3 is CASSFPGGYTEAFF. The CDR3 DNA, read in part, is TGTGCCAGCAGCTTCCCGGGGGGGTACACTGAA. The rearrangement joins TRBV7-9 to TRBJ1-1, with D perhaps matching TRBD1 (5 bases). The read ends 3 residues early relative to the CDR3; the germline J gene fills the gap. Looked up from germline, CDR1 is SEHNR and CDR2 is FQNEAQ (reference sequence). Trimming took 3 bases from V and 3 from J, leaving 11 bases between them. The CDR3 contains 14 residues. The entire variable domain, with the rest obtained from reference TRBV7-9 and TRBJ1-1, is as follows: DTGVSQNPRHKITKRGQNVTFRCDPISEHNRLYWYRQTLGQGPEFLTYFQNEAQLEKSRLLSDRFSAERPKGSFSTLEIQRTEQGDSAMYLCASSFPGGYTEAFFGQGTRLTVV.

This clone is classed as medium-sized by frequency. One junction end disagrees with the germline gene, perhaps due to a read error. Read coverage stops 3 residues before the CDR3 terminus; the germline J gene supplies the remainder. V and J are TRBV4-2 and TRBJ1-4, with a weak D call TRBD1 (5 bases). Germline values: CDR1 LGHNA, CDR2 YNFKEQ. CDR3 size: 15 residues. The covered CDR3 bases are TGCGCCAGCAGCCAAGCTTACCGGTCAGGGGAAAAA. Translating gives CASSQAYRSGEK. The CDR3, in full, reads CASSQAYRSGEKLFF.

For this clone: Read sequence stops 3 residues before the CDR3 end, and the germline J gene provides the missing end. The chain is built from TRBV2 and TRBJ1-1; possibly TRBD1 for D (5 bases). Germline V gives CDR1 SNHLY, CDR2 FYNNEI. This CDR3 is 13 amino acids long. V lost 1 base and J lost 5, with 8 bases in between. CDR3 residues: CASSEEGVTEAFF. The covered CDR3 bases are TGTGCCAGCAGTGAAGAAGGGGTTACTGAA. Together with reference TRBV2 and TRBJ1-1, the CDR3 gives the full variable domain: EPEVTQTPSHQVTQMGQEVILRCVPISNHLYFYWYRQILGQKVEFLVSFYNNEISEKSEIFDDQFSVERPDGSNFTLKIRSTKLEDSAMYFCASSEEGVTEAFFGQGTRLTVV.

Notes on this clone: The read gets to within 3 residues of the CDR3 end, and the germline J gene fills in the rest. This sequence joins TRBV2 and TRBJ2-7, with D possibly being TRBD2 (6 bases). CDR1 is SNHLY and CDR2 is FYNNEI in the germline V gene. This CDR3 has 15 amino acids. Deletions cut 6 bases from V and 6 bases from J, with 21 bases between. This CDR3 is CASRFLAGSLTEQYF. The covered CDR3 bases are TGTGCCAGCAGATTCTTGGCGGGAAGTCTTACCGAG.

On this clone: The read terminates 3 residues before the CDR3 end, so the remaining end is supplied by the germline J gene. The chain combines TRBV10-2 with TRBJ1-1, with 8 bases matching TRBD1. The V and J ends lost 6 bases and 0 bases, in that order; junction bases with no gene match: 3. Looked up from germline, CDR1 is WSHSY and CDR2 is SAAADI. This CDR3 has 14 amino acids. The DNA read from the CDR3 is TGCGCCAGCAGCTGGACAGGGATGAACACTGAA. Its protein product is CASSWTGMNTE. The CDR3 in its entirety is CASSWTGMNTEAFF.

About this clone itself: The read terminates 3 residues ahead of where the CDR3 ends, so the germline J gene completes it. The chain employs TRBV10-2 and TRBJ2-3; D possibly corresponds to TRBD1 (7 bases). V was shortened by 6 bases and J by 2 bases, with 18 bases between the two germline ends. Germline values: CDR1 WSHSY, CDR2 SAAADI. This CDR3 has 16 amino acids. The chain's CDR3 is CASSSPGGSTTDTQYF. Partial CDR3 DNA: TGCGCCAGCAGCTCCCCAGGGGGGTCTACCACAGATACG.

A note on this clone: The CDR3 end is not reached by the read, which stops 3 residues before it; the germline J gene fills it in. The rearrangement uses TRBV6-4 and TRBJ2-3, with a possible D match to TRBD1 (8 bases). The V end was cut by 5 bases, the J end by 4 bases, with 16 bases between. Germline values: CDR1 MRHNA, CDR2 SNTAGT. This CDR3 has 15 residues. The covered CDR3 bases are TGTGCCAGCAGTCCCGGACAGGGAGGGGCAGATACG. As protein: CASSPGQGGADT. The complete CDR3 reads CASSPGQGGADTQYF.

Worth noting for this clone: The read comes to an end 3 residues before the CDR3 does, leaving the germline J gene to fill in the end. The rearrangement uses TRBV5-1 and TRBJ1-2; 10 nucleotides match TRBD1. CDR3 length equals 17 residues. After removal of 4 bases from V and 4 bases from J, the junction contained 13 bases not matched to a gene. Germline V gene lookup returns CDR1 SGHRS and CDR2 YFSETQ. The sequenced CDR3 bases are TGCGCCAGCAGCGGATCGGGACAGGGGAACTTCGGCTATGGC. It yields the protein CASSGSGQGNFGYG. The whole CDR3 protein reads CASSGSGQGNFGYGYTF.

The CDR3 loop reads CASSLTGGVEKLFF. Incomplete CDR3 DNA: TGTGCCAGCAGCTTGACAGGGGGCGTTGAAAAA. This chain links TRBV7-9 with TRBJ1-4, with TRBD1 matching 10 bases. The CDR3 goes on 3 residues after the read ends, and that part is filled in from the germline J gene. This CDR3 is built from 14 residues. Germline V gives CDR1 SEHNR, CDR2 FQNEAQ (reference sequence). Trimming cost V 3 bases and J 7 bases; bases outside gene matches: 2.

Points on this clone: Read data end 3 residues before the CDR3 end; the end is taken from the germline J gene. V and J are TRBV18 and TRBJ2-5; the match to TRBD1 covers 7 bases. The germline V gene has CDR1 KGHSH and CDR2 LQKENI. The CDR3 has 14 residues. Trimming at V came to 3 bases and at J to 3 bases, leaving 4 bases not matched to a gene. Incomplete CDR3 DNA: TGTGCCAGCTCACCTCGCCAGGGGGAAGAGACC. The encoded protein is CASSPRQGEET. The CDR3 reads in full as CASSPRQGEETQYF.

The CDR3 protein is CASSDRAGDITEAFF. The CDR3 bases that were read are TGTGCCAGCAGTGATCGGGCAGGGGATATCACTGAA. The chain combines TRBV6-1 with TRBJ1-1; TRBD1 is a possible D gene (6 bases). The DNA ends 3 residues before the CDR3 does, and the rest of the CDR3 is filled in from the germline J gene. Trimming took off 3 bases at V and 4 bases at J, with 15 bases between the two ends. Germline V gene lookup returns CDR1 MNHNS and CDR2 SASEGT. This CDR3 is built from 15 residues.

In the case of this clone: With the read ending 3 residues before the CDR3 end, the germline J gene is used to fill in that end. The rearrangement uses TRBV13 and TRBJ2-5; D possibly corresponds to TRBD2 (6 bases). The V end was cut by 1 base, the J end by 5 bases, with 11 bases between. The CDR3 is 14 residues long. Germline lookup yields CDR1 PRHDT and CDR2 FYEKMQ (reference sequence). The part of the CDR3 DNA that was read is TGTGCCAGCAGCTTAGAAGCAGGAGGGGAGACC. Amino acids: CASSLEAGGET. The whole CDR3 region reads CASSLEAGGETQYF.

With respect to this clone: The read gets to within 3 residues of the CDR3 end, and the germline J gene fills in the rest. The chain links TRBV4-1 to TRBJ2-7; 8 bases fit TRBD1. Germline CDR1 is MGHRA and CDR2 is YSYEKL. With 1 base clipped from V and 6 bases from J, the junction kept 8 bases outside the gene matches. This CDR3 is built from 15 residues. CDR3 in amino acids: CASSQVDRVETEQYF. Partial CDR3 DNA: TGCGCCAGCAGCCAAGTGGACAGGGTAGAAACCGAG.

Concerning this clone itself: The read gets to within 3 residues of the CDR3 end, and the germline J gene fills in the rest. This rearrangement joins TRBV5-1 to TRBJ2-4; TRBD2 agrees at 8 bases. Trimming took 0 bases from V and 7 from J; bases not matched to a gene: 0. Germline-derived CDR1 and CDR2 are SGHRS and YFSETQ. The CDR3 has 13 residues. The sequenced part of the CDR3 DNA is TGCGCCAGCAGCTTGGGCGGGAGGAACATT. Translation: CASSLGGRNI. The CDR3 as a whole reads CASSLGGRNIQYF.

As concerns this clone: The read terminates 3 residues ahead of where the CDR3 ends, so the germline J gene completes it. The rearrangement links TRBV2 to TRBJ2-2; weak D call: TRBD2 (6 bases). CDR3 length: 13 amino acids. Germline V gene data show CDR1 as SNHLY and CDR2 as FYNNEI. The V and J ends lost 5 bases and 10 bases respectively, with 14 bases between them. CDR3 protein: CASSSRWGVELFF. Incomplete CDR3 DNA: TGTGCCAGCAGTTCCCGTTGGGGGGTGGAG. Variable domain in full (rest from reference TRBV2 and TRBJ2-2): EPEVTQTPSHQVTQMGQEVILRCVPISNHLYFYWYRQILGQKVEFLVSFYNNEISEKSEIFDDQFSVERPDGSNFTLKIRSTKLEDSAMYFCASSSRWGVELFFGEGSRLTVL.

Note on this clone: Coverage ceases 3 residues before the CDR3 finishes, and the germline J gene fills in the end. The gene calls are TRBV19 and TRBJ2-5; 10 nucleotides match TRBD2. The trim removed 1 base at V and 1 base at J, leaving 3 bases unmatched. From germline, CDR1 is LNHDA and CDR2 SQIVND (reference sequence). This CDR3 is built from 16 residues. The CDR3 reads CASSIVASGGQETQYF. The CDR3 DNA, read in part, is TGTGCCAGTAGTATAGTGGCTAGCGGGGGCCAAGAGACC. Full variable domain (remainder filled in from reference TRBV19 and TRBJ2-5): DGGITQSPKYLFRKEGQNVTLSCEQNLNHDAMYWYRQDPGQGLRLIYYSQIVNDFQKGDIAEGYSVSREKKESFPLTVTSAQKNPTAFYLCASSIVASGGQETQYFGPGTRLLVL.

Here the CDR3 reads CASTDKTSGSCYEQYF. Incomplete CDR3 DNA: TGTGCCAGCACGGATAAGACTAGCGGGAGTTGTTACGAG. The chain employs TRBV6-4 and TRBJ2-7; the match to TRBD2 covers 12 bases. The CDR3 end falls 3 residues outside the read, so it is completed with the germline J gene. J lost 4 bases, V lost 7 bases, and 11 bases had no gene match. CDR3 length: 16 residues. Looked up from germline, CDR1 is MRHNA and CDR2 is SNTAGT.

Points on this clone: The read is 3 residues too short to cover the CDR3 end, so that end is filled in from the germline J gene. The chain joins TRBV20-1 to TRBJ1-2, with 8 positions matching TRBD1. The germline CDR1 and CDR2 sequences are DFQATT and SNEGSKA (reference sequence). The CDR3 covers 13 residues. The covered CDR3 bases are TGCAGTGCTAGAGGGAAACAGGGGGGATTC. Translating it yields CSARGKQGGF. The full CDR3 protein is CSARGKQGGFYTF.

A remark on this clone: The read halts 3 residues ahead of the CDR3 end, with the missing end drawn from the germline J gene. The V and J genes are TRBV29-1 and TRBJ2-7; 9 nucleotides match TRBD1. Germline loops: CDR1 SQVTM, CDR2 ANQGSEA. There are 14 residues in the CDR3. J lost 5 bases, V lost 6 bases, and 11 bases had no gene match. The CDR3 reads CSVRKRDRDDEQYF. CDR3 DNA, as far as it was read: TGCAGCGTACGAAAGAGGGACAGGGACGACGAG.

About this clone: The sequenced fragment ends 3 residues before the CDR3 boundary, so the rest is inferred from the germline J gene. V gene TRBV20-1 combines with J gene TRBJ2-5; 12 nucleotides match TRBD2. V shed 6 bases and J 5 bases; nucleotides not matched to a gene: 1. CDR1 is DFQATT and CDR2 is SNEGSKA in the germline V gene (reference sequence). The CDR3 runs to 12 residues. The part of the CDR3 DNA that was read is TGCAGTGCGGGACTAGCGGGTGAGACC. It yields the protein CSAGLAGET. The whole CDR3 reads CSAGLAGETQYF.

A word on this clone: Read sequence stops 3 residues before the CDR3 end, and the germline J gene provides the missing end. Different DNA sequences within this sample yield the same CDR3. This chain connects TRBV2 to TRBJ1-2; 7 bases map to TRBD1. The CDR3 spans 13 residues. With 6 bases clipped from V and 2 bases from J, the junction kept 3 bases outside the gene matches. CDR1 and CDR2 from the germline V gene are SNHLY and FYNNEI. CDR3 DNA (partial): TGTGCCAGCAGCCCACAGGGGAACTATGGC. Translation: CASSPQGNYG. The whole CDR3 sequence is CASSPQGNYGYTF. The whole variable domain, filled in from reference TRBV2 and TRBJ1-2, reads EPEVTQTPSHQVTQMGQEVILRCVPISNHLYFYWYRQILGQKVEFLVSFYNNEISEKSEIFDDQFSVERPDGSNFTLKIRSTKLEDSAMYFCASSPQGNYGYTFGSGTRLTVV.